Following are 28 T cell receptor beta chains from one sample sequenced in a study of memory CD4+ T cells and cytomegalovirus serostatus. The sort gate was single viable CD3+CD4+CD8-CD45RO+ cells for memory CD4+ T cells. The repertoire was sequenced with immunoSEQ multiplex PCR; TCRdb's copy has only in-frame clones and lacks some. The sample carries around 45,000 clones, about 74% recorded once. The specimen sequenced was memory CD4+ T cells from blood. Source of these receptors: an adult in good health and CMV-seropositive.

The J gene is TRBJ1-1, the V gene TRBV2, with unresolved D. V lost 2 bases to trimming and J lost 4 bases, with 11 bases between them. This CDR3 spans 14 amino acids. CDR1 and CDR2 from the germline V gene are SNHLY and FYNNEI. The CDR3 reads CASSELQGPTEAFF. The CDR3 DNA reads as TGTGCCAGCAGTGAACTTCAAGGGCCCACTGAAGCTTTCTTT.

J is TRBJ2-1 and V is TRBV4-1; 8 bases match TRBD2. The CDR3 covers 15 residues. Germline lookup yields CDR1 MGHRA and CDR2 YSYEKL. V lost 4 bases to trimming and J lost 1 base; unmatched junction nucleotides: 3. Here the CDR3 reads CASSRGLGSYNEQFF. In DNA, the CDR3 is TGCGCCAGCAGCCGGGGACTAGGTTCCTACAATGAGCAGTTCTTC.

The J gene is TRBJ2-6, the V gene TRBV25-1; D is ambiguous. Trimming took off 1 base at V and 0 bases at J, with 7 bases between the two ends. CDR1 and CDR2 from the germline V gene are MGHDK and SYGVNS. This CDR3 is 16 amino acids long. The CDR3 loop reads CASSESIDSGANVLTF. The CDR3, as DNA: TGTGCCAGCAGTGAATCGATCGACTCTGGGGCCAACGTCCTGACTTTC.

This clone appeared once. V usage is TRBV10-2 and J usage is TRBJ2-1; the match to TRBD1 covers 10 bases. V lost 6 bases, J lost 10 bases, and 18 bases stayed unmatched. The CDR3 totals 17 residues. Germline CDR1 and CDR2: WSHSY and SAAADI. CDR3 sequence (DNA): TGCGCCAGCAGGGGGCCCACTCCGGGACAGGGGATTTGGGAGCAGTTCTTC. It yields the protein CASRGPTPGQGIWEQFF.

This clone was observed a few times. The J gene is TRBJ2-1, the V gene TRBV7-2; 9 positions agree with TRBD1. Unmatched junction bases numbered 8, after V lost 5 bases and J lost 6 bases. CDR1 is SGHTA and CDR2 is FQGNSA in the germline V gene. The CDR3 runs 15 residues. This CDR3 is CASSPRDRALNEQFF. The CDR3 nucleotides are TGTGCCAGCAGCCCCCGGGACAGGGCACTCAATGAGCAGTTCTTC.

The genes are TRBV28 and TRBJ1-1, with D tentatively TRBD1 (5 bases). The CDR3 has 14 residues. Between the trimmed V and J ends, which lost 3 bases and 5 bases, there was a span of 13 bases. Germline V lookup: CDR1 MDHEN, CDR2 SYDVKM. The CDR3 sequence: CASSFGGEVTEAFF. CDR3 nucleotides: TGTGCCAGCAGTTTTGGGGGTGAGGTTACTGAAGCTTTCTTT.

The gene calls are TRBV5-1 and TRBJ2-3; D might be TRBD2 (6 bases). The V gene lost 1 base and the J gene lost 2 bases, with 14 bases spanning the gap. The CDR3 runs 16 residues. CDR1 and CDR2 (germline): SGHRS, YFSETQ. CDR3 DNA sequence: TGCGCCAGCAGCTTGATTCCCGCGGGGACCACAGATACGCAGTATTTT. As protein: CASSLIPAGTTDTQYF. Looking up the rest from reference TRBV5-1 and TRBJ2-3 gives the full variable domain: KAGVTQTPRYLIKTRGQQVTLSCSPISGHRSVSWYQQTPGQGLQFLFEYFSETQRNKGNFPGRFSGRQFSNSRSEMNVSTLELGDSALYLCASSLIPAGTTDTQYFGPGTRLTVL.

This CDR3 reads CASSTDGFYEQYF. DNA of the CDR3: TGCGCCAGCAGCACGGACGGCTTTTACGAGCAGTACTTC. The genes are TRBV5-1 and TRBJ2-5; D is unresolved. The DNA end is more similar to TRBJ2-7, so the J call may be wrong. Germline assignment: CDR1 SGHRS and CDR2 YFSETQ. The CDR3 runs to 13 residues.

In nucleotides, the CDR3 is TGTGCCAGCAGCGCCGGGACAGGGTTCGGCGAGACCCAGTACTTC. This translates into CASSAGTGFGETQYF. The chain has TRBV7-9 and TRBJ2-5, with 9 bases aligning to TRBD1. V lost 5 bases to trimming and J lost 5 bases; unmatched junction nucleotides: 9. The CDR3 is 15 residues long. Germline CDR1 reads SEHNR; CDR2 reads FQNEAQ (reference sequence).

This clone has a single count. The J gene is TRBJ1-2, the V gene TRBV9; 7 bases are shared with TRBD1. CDR3 length: 17 amino acids. V dropped 0 bases and J dropped 3; count of bases not matched to a gene: 11. Germline V lookup: CDR1 SGDLS, CDR2 YYNGEE. The CDR3 bases are TGTGCCAGCAGCGTAGATTATCCAGGGGGTTTCTACTATGGCTACACCTTC. This gives the protein CASSVDYPGGFYYGYTF. The full variable domain, rest sourced from reference TRBV9 and TRBJ1-2, is DSGVTQTPKHLITATGQRVTLRCSPRSGDLSVYWYQQSLDQGLQFLIQYYNGEERAKGNILERFSAQQFPDLHSELNLSSLELGDSALYFCASSVDYPGGFYYGYTFGSGTRLTVV.

A few counts support this clone. V gene TRBV4-1 combines with J gene TRBJ1-1; D gene unclear. Germline-derived CDR1 and CDR2 are MGHRA and YSYEKL. The CDR3 length is 14 residues. V was pared by 5 bases and J by 1 base, with 11 bases between. The CDR3 reads CASSGPLRNTEAFF. The CDR3 DNA follows: TGCGCCAGCAGCGGCCCCTTAAGGAACACTGAAGCTTTCTTT.

This chain connects TRBV5-4 to TRBJ1-5, with TRBD1 as a possible D gene (5 bases). This CDR3 spans 14 amino acids. The V and J ends lost 2 bases and 7 bases respectively, with 13 bases between them. Germline V CDR1 and CDR2: SGHNT, YYREEE (reference sequence). CDR3 nucleotides: TGTGCCAGCAGCTTAGGAGCGGAGGGGCAGCCCCAGCATTTT. This encodes CASSLGAEGQPQHF.

The chain couples TRBV5-4 to TRBJ2-3; the D gene is possibly TRBD2 (5 bases). CDR3 length: 14 residues. CDR1 is SGHNT, CDR2 YYREEE, per germline (reference sequence). The V end was cut by 5 bases, the J end by 0 bases, with 10 bases between. The CDR3 bases are TGTGCCAGCAGTGCACGGACTAGCACAGATACGCAGTATTTT. Protein sequence: CASSARTSTDTQYF.

The V call is TRBV11-2, the J call TRBJ1-4; the match to TRBD1 covers 9 bases. CDR1 is SGHAT and CDR2 is FQNNGV in the germline V gene. The CDR3 is made up of 15 amino acids. V gave up 4 bases and J gave up 8 bases; unmatched junction bases: 8. In DNA, the CDR3 is TGTGCCAGCAGCTCCCTACAGGGGGCGTGGGAAAAACTGTTTTTT. The encoded protein is CASSSLQGAWEKLFF.

This clone was counted once. This chain connects TRBV7-2 to TRBJ1-2, with 7 positions matching TRBD1. Germline V lookup: CDR1 SGHTA, CDR2 FQGNSA. Germline trimming cut 5 bases from V and 5 bases from J; bases unmatched to any gene: 11. The CDR3 is 15 residues long. As DNA, the CDR3 is TGTGCCAGCAGCCCCGGGACAGAAGGCTCGTATGGCTACACCTTC. Translation: CASSPGTEGSYGYTF. Drawing the rest from reference TRBV7-2 and TRBJ1-2, the complete variable domain is GAGVSQSPSNKVTEKGKDVELRCDPISGHTALYWYRQSLGQGLEFLIYFQGNSAPDKSGLPSDRFSAERTGGSVSTLTIQRTQQEDSAVYLCASSPGTEGSYGYTFGSGTRLTVV.

The chain links TRBV7-2 to TRBJ2-6; D not certain. V was trimmed by 2 bases and J by 0 bases, leaving 8 bases between them. The CDR3 totals 16 residues. CDR1 is SGHTA, CDR2 FQGNSA, per germline. CDR3 in amino acids: CASSLNVGSGANVLTF. CDR3 coding DNA: TGTGCCAGCAGCTTAAACGTAGGCTCTGGGGCCAACGTCCTGACTTTC.

The chain combines TRBV5-1 with TRBJ1-1; D is ambiguous. Germline loops: CDR1 SGHRS, CDR2 YFSETQ. With 5 bases removed from V and 1 base from J, the gap between germline ends came to 15 bases. CDR3 length: 15 residues. The CDR3 bases are TGCGCCAGCAGGAGGCAGGCTTCAGCGAACACTGAAGCTTTCTTT. Protein sequence: CASRRQASANTEAFF.

J is TRBJ2-5 and V is TRBV7-6; D not certain. The CDR3 has 13 amino acids. The V end was cut by 2 bases, the J end by 2 bases, with 6 bases between. Germline CDR1 SGHVS, CDR2 FNYEAQ. CDR3 DNA: TGTGCCAGCAGCTTATTGGCTCAAGAGACCCAGTACTTC. Protein product: CASSLLAQETQYF. Full variable domain (missing parts from reference TRBV7-6 and TRBJ2-5): GAGVSQSPRYKVTKRGQDVALRCDPISGHVSLYWYRQALGQGPEFLTYFNYEAQQDKSGLPNDRFSAERPEGSISTLTIQRTEQRDSAMYRCASSLLAQETQYFGPGTRLLVL.

This clone was seen once. The chain is built from TRBV9 and TRBJ1-5, with 7 nucleotides matching TRBD1. The CDR3 loop spans 15 amino acids. The germline gives CDR1 SGDLS, CDR2 YYNGEE. V trimming: 0 bases; J trimming: 7 bases; junction bases outside the gene matches: 7. DNA of the CDR3: TGTGCCAGCAGCGTAGAGGGGGCGATTAGGCAGCCCCAGCATTTT. Translated, it gives CASSVEGAIRQPQHF.

The chain couples TRBV18 to TRBJ1-1, with 7 bases that match TRBD1. The CDR3 runs 13 residues. V was clipped by 6 bases and J by 5 bases; unmatched bases: 6. Germline V lookup: CDR1 KGHSH, CDR2 LQKENI. CDR3 coding DNA: TGTGCCAGCTCTCAAACAGGGGTTACTGAAGCTTTCTTT. It yields the protein CASSQTGVTEAFF.

The rearrangement links TRBV19 to TRBJ2-7, with 7 positions matching TRBD1. Germline-derived CDR1 and CDR2 are LNHDA and SQIVND (reference sequence). The CDR3 extends over 15 amino acids. The ends lost 9 bases at V and 2 bases at J; junction bases unmatched: 13. For the CDR3, the DNA is TGTGCCAGCTCTCTCCATGGACAGGTCGCCTACGAGCAGTACTTC. This sequence encodes CASSLHGQVAYEQYF.

The chain carries TRBV5-1 and TRBJ1-2; TRBD1 matches 11 bases. Germline CDR1 SGHRS, CDR2 YFSETQ. The J segment lost 7 bases and the V segment lost 0 bases, leaving 2 bases of the junction unmatched. There are 14 residues in the CDR3. The CDR3 loop reads CASSLVGTGGGYTF. The CDR3 DNA sequence: TGCGCCAGCAGCTTGGTCGGGACAGGGGGTGGCTACACCTTC. The full variable domain, with the rest looked up from reference TRBV5-1 and TRBJ1-2, is KAGVTQTPRYLIKTRGQQVTLSCSPISGHRSVSWYQQTPGQGLQFLFEYFSETQRNKGNFPGRFSGRQFSNSRSEMNVSTLELGDSALYLCASSLVGTGGGYTFGSGTRLTVV.

V gene TRBV4-3 combines with J gene TRBJ1-5; D remains unclear. V dropped 0 bases and J dropped 7 bases, with 7 bases sitting between them. CDR3 length: 13 amino acids. Germline values: CDR1 LGHNA, CDR2 YSLEER. CDR3: CASSQDFGQPQHF. Written as DNA, the CDR3 is TGCGCCAGCAGCCAAGATTTCGGACAGCCCCAGCATTTT.

This clone was counted only a few times. The J gene is TRBJ1-1, the V gene TRBV5-1, with D hard to call. CDR1 SGHRS and CDR2 YFSETQ come from the germline V gene. The CDR3 spans 16 residues. V lost 1 base, J lost 1 base, and 14 bases lay in between. Written as DNA, the CDR3 is TGCGCCAGCAGCTTGAGTTCCAGGCCTTCGAACACTGAAGCTTTCTTT. Translating gives CASSLSSRPSNTEAFF.

The chain uses TRBV7-9 and TRBJ2-7; tentative D call: TRBD1 (6 bases). This CDR3 region has 14 residues. Germline loops: CDR1 SEHNR, CDR2 FQNEAQ (reference sequence). Trimming removed 5 bases at V and 4 bases at J, with 15 bases between. Here the CDR3 DNA reads TGTGCCAGCAGCCCTCGGGACAACCTATACGAGCAGTACTTC. Translation: CASSPRDNLYEQYF.

V gene TRBV7-8 combines with J gene TRBJ1-5; D is ambiguous. The germline CDR1 and CDR2 sequences are SGHVS and FQNEAQ. This CDR3 region has 13 residues. Trimming took off 3 bases at V and 5 bases at J, with 8 bases between the two ends. In nucleotides, the CDR3 is TGTGCCAGCAGCTTGGCAAGGGATCAGCCCCAGCATTTT. Translating it yields CASSLARDQPQHF.

The chain carries TRBV4-3 and TRBJ1-1; the D is unclear. The CDR3 is made up of 17 amino acids. Germline lookup yields CDR1 LGHNA and CDR2 YSLEER. The V and J ends lost 1 base and 0 bases respectively, with 15 bases between them. The CDR3 coding sequence is TGCGCCAGCAGCCAAGGGGGAACGGGCGAGCTGAACACTGAAGCTTTCTTT. It codes for CASSQGGTGELNTEAFF.

The V call is TRBV7-2, the J call TRBJ2-4; D is ambiguous. CDR1 SGHTA and CDR2 FQGNSA come from the germline V gene. The CDR3 is 11 amino acids. The V gene lost 5 bases and the J gene lost 3 bases, with 2 bases spanning the gap. The CDR3 region has the DNA TGTGCCAGCAGCATCAAAAACATTCAGTACTTC. The encoded protein is CASSIKNIQYF.